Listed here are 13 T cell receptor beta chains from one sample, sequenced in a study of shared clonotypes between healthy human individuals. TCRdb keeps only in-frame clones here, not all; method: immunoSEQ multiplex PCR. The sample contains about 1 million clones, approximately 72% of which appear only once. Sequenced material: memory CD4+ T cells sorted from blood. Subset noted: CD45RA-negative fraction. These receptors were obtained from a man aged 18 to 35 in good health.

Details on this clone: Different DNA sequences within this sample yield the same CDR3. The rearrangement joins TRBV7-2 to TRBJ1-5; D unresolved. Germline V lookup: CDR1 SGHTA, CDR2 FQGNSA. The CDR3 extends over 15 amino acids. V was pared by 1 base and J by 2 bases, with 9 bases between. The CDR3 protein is CASSLVGGGNQPQHF. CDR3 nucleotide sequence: TGTGCCAGCAGCTTAGTTGGAGGAGGCAATCAGCCCCAGCATTTT.

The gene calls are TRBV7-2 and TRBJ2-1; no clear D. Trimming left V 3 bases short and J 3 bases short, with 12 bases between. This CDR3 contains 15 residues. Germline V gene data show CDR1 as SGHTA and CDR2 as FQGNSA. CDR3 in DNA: TGTGCCAGCAGCTTCGGAAGTGCGGTCTACAATGAGCAGTTCTTC. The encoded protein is CASSFGSAVYNEQFF.

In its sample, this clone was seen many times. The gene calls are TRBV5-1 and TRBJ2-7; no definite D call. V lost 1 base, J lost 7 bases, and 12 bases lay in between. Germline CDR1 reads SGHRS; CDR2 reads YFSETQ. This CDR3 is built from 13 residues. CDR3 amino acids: CASSLFNEGEQYF. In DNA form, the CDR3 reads TGCGCCAGCAGCTTGTTTAACGAAGGGGAGCAGTACTTC. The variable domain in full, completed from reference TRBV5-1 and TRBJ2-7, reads KAGVTQTPRYLIKTRGQQVTLSCSPISGHRSVSWYQQTPGQGLQFLFEYFSETQRNKGNFPGRFSGRQFSNSRSEMNVSTLELGDSALYLCASSLFNEGEQYFGPGTRLTVT.

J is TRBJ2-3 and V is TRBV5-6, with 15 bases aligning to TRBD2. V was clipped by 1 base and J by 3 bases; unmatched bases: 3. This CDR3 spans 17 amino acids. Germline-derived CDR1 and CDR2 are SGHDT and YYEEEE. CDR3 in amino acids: CASSLRTSGGATDTQYF. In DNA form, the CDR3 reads TGTGCCAGCAGCTTGAGGACTAGCGGGGGGGCGACAGATACGCAGTATTTT.

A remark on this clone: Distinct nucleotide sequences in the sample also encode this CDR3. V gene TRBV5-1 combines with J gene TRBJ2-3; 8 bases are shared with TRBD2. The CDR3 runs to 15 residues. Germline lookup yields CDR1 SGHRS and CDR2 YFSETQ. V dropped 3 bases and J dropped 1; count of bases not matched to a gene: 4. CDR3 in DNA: TGCGCCAGCAGCTGGCGGGGGGACCGCACAGATACGCAGTATTTT. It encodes CASSWRGDRTDTQYF.

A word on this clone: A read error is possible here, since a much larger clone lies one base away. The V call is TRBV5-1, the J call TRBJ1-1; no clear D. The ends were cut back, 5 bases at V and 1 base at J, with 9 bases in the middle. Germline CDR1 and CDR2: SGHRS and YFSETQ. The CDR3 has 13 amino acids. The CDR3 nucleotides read TGCGCCAGCAGAATCACAGAGAACACTGAAGCTTTCTTT. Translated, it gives CASRITENTEAFF.

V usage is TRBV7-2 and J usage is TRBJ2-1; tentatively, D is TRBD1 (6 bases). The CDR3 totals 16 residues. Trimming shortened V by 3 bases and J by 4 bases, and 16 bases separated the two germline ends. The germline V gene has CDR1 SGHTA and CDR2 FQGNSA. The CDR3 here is CASSLDRDTSYNEQFF. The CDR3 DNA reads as TGTGCCAGCAGCTTGGACCGGGACACATCATACAATGAGCAGTTCTTC. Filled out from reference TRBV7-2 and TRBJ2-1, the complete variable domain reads GAGVSQSPSNKVTEKGKDVELRCDPISGHTALYWYRQSLGQGLEFLIYFQGNSAPDKSGLPSDRFSAERTGGSVSTLTIQRTQQEDSAVYLCASSLDRDTSYNEQFFGPGTRLTVL.

CDR3 bases: TGTGCCAGCTCAGGGGGAATTCAAGAGACCCAGTACTTC. Its protein is CASSGGIQETQYF. The rearrangement links TRBV18 to TRBJ2-5; D tentatively reads TRBD1 or TRBD2 (5 bases each). Germline lookup yields CDR1 KGHSH and CDR2 LQKENI. V lost 5 bases and J lost 2, with 9 bases in between. The CDR3 is 13 amino acids.

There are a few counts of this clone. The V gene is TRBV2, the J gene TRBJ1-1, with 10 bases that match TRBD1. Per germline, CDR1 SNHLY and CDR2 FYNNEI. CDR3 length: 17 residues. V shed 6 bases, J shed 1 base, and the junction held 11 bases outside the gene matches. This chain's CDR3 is CASSSGQGVFRNTEAFF. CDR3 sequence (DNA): TGTGCCAGCAGCTCCGGACAGGGGGTCTTTCGGAACACTGAAGCTTTCTTT.

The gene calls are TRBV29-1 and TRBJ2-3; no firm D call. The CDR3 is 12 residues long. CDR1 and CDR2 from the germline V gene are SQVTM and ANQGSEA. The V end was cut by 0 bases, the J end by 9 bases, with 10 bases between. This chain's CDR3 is CSVEDQVGTQYF. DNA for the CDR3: TGCAGCGTTGAAGATCAAGTGGGGACGCAGTATTTT.

The CDR3 here is CASSQEVVSEQFF. The DNA for the CDR3 is TGCGCCAGCAGCCAAGAAGTAGTTAGTGAGCAGTTCTTC. The chain carries TRBV4-3 and TRBJ2-1; no firm D call. Germline CDR1 and CDR2: LGHNA and YSLEER. The CDR3 covers 13 residues. Trimming removed 0 bases at V and 9 bases at J, with 9 bases between.

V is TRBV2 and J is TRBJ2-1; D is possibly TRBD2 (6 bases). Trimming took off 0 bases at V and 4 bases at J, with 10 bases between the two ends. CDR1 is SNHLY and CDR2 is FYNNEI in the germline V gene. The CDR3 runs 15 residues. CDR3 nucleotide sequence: TGTGCCAGCAGTGAAGCTAGCGGTAATTACAATGAGCAGTTCTTC. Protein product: CASSEASGNYNEQFF.

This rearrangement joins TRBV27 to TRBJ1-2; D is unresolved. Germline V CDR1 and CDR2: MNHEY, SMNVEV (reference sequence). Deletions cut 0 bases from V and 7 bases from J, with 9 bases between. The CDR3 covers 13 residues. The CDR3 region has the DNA TGTGCCAGCAGTTTATCGTACTGGAGTGGCTACACCTTC. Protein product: CASSLSYWSGYTF.